Shown below are 14 T cell receptor beta chains from a single sample sequenced in a study of response to subunit inactivated influenza vaccine. TCRdb redid the calling of the RT-PCR reads with MiXCR, one entry per CDR3 protein. The sample holds over 750,000 distinct CDR3 sequences, around 20% seen once. Sample: PBMCs from blood, taken more than 4 days after vaccination. These receptors all come from a man between 50 and 59 years old who received an inactivated influenza vaccine.

This clonotype has a handful of counts. The chain employs TRBV12-3 or TRBV12-4 and TRBJ2-3; D is possibly TRBD1 (6 bases). Trimming removed 5 bases from V and 9 bases from J, with 18 bases in between. The CDR3 extends over 14 amino acids. The CDR3 DNA reads TGTGCCAGCAGTCCAAACCGACAGGTGGAAACGCAGTATTTT. This translates into CASSPNRQVETQYF.

The gene calls are TRBV12-3 or TRBV12-4 and TRBJ2-3, with TRBD2 matching 12 bases. This CDR3 region has 15 residues. V lost 7 bases, J lost 3 bases, and 5 bases stayed unmatched. CDR3 residues: CASTRTSGRTDTQYF. The CDR3 DNA follows: TGTGCCAGCACCCGAACTAGCGGGAGGACAGATACGCAGTATTTT.

This clonotype showed up just a few times. CDR3 DNA sequence: TGTGCCAGCAGCGTAGGGGGGTTGTTCGGGAATTCACCCCTCCACTTT. Protein product: CASSVGGLFGNSPLHF. V is TRBV9 and J is TRBJ1-6; TRBD1 is a possible D gene (5 bases). V was trimmed by 0 bases and J by 7 bases, leaving 14 bases between them. CDR1 SGDLS and CDR2 YYNGEE come from the germline V gene. The CDR3 consists of 16 residues.

V is TRBV7-3 and J is TRBJ2-6, with D hard to call. CDR3 size: 13 residues. The germline V gene has CDR1 SGHTA and CDR2 FQGTGA. The V end lost 8 bases, the J end lost 0 bases, and 5 bases lay between the germline ends. The CDR3 region is CASGVSGANVLTF. The CDR3 DNA follows: TGTGCCAGCGGTGTCTCTGGGGCCAACGTCCTGACTTTC.

This clonotype was seen at least ten times. This chain links TRBV5-1 with TRBJ2-5; D is ambiguous. The CDR3 is 15 amino acids. V lost 2 bases to trimming and J lost 1 base, with 12 bases between them. Per the germline V gene, CDR1 is SGHRS and CDR2 is YFSETQ. CDR3 DNA sequence: TGCGCCAGCAGCTTTTTACCAGGCAGCCAAGAGACCCAGTACTTC. Its translation: CASSFLPGSQETQYF.

This clonotype has more than one count but fewer than ten. V and J are TRBV6-5 and TRBJ2-3; 12 positions match TRBD2. The germline V gene has CDR1 MNHEY and CDR2 SVGAGI. The CDR3 covers 17 residues. The trim removed 0 bases at V and 4 bases at J, leaving 5 bases unmatched. The CDR3 protein is CASSYSISSGGADTQYF. The DNA for the CDR3 is TGTGCCAGCAGTTACTCTATTTCTAGCGGGGGGGCAGATACGCAGTATTTT.

This clonotype has at least ten counts. V usage is TRBV4-2 and J usage is TRBJ2-2; 7 nucleotides align to TRBD1. This CDR3 contains 13 residues. V gave up 5 bases and J gave up 6 bases; unmatched junction bases: 3. In germline, CDR1 is LGHNA, CDR2 YNFKEQ. CDR3 nucleotides: TGTGCCAGCAGCACCCAGGGGGCCGGGGAGCTGTTTTTT. Its protein product is CASSTQGAGELFF.

The V and J genes are TRBV14 and TRBJ2-3, with D hard to call. This CDR3 is 13 amino acids long. V was shortened by 1 base and J by 12 bases, with 14 bases between the two germline ends. Germline assignment: CDR1 SGHDN and CDR2 FVKESK. The CDR3 loop is CASSQVASGTQYF. The CDR3 nucleotides read TGTGCCAGCAGCCAAGTAGCATCAGGAACCCAGTATTTT.

About this clonotype: At one boundary the junction diverges from the germline segment, which might be a read error. The V call is TRBV7-7, the J call TRBJ2-1; D may be TRBD2 (7 bases). The CDR3 extends over 15 amino acids. Germline CDR1 reads SSHAT; CDR2 reads FNYEAQ (reference sequence). In DNA, the CDR3 is TGTGCTAGCAGCTCAAGCCGGGGGGCTAGCGAGGAGCAGTTCTTC. Translation gives CASSSSRGASEEQFF.

This clonotype was observed a handful of times. This sequence joins TRBV29-1 and TRBJ1-2; 9 bases are a match to TRBD1. V gave up 4 bases and J gave up 8 bases; unmatched junction bases: 14. The CDR3 spans 15 residues. The germline V gene has CDR1 SQVTM and CDR2 ANQGSEA. CDR3 coding DNA: TGCAGCGTTGGCCTCACAGGGGGCCGTCGGGACGGCTACACCTTC. Residues: CSVGLTGGRRDGYTF.

This clonotype has just a few counts. The chain uses TRBV6-1 and TRBJ2-3, with D maybe TRBD2 (5 bases). Trimming removed 6 bases from V and 6 bases from J, with 22 bases in between. This CDR3 has 16 amino acids. Per the germline V gene, CDR1 is MNHNS and CDR2 is SASEGT. The CDR3, as DNA: TGTGCCAGCAGCCCACCTCGGGGAGTAGTTGGTGATACGCAGTATTTT. Translating it yields CASSPPRGVVGDTQYF.

This clonotype showed up just a few times. The chain recombines TRBV24-1 with TRBJ2-3; perhaps TRBD2 as D (5 bases). Germline CDR1 reads KGHDR; CDR2 reads SFDVKD. Trimming removed 5 bases from V and 6 bases from J, with 8 bases in between. The CDR3 extends over 12 amino acids. The DNA for the CDR3 is TGTGCCACCAGTGCACAGCGGGATACGCAGTATTTT. Protein: CATSAQRDTQYF.

This chain links TRBV20-1 with TRBJ2-3, with 12 bases aligning to TRBD1. The CDR3 has 19 residues. V was clipped by 3 bases and J by 5 bases; unmatched bases: 18. Germline-derived CDR1 and CDR2 are DFQATT and SNEGSKA (reference sequence). The CDR3 sequence is CSARSFPGTGGTIEDTQYF. Written as DNA, the CDR3 is TGCAGTGCTAGGTCCTTCCCCGGGACAGGGGGCACTATAGAAGATACGCAGTATTTT.

A few counts support this clonotype. This sequence joins TRBV15 and TRBJ2-1; TRBD1 matches at 7 bases. J lost 2 bases, V lost 5 bases, and 6 bases had no gene match. Germline V gene sequence: CDR1 LNHNV, CDR2 YYDKDF (reference sequence). This CDR3 has 15 amino acids. The CDR3 coding sequence is TGTGCCACCAGCGAAACAGGGGCACCCTACAATGAGCAGTTCTTC. Its translation is CATSETGAPYNEQFF.